The entry that follows covers one T cell receptor (beta chain) sequence. Which antigen it targets is not known. Base qualities are not at hand, and no much larger clone is one base apart. TCRbeta CDR3 regions were amplified from genomic DNA using the immunoSEQ Assay, a bias-controlled multiplex PCR. As for how the authors treated the data: Within the assay, amplification of reference gene primers was used to estimate how many nucleated cells each sample contained. Sequence reads were collapsed and filtered to measure the absolute abundance of every unique TCRbeta CDR3 rearrangement. Productive Simpson clonality was computed per sample as the square root of Simpson's diversity index over productive rearrangements. The source is immuneACCESS, and TCRdb retained only in-frame sequences with V and J called. Part of the clones is not carried over; for the studies checked, unresolved V genes explain less than half of this, and the remainder is unexplained. That table furnishes V, J and clone size, whereas the DNA furnished D and trimming. Here the sample has about 260,000 clones; 75% to 90% occur a single time. The top ten clones comprise roughly 2% of the sample.

A second Seattle source provided samples from volunteer blood donors who had recovered from COVID-19. Whole blood was collected in K2EDTA tubes by collaborating institutions according to the institutions' own protocols. For TCRbeta analysis, collaborator samples were shipped as frozen whole blood, as isolated PBMCs, or as DNA extracted from either sample type. The germline V gene (reference sequence) specifies SGHKS as CDR1 and YYEKEE as CDR2. The CDR3 starts with the cysteine, ends with the phenylalanine, and has 16 residues. Solely the CDR3 DNA is kept, with 48 bases framed from the first base. V lost 3 bases and J lost 0 bases; the stretch between them is 12 bases long. This entry belongs to a study of blood T cell repertoires in COVID-19 (dated by TCRdb to the early 2020s). For the wider study: The collaborator samples originated in the United States, Italy and Spain and spanned the acute and convalescent phases of COVID-19. Nearly every sample came with metadata listing a de-identified subject ID, COVID-19 status, age in years and sex. Samples were obtained from the ongoing ImmuneRACE study (first 160 participants) and from 1,254 subjects provided by 6 global collaborators. Where available, HLA class I and class II types were taken from metadata supplied by the sample provider and were not determined by assay-based typing. The prospective study material was composed of cDNA or gDNA derived from T cells, B-cell-depleted T cells, or PBMCs. The dataset comprised deeply sampled blood TCRbeta repertoires from subjects exposed to, actively infected with, or recovered from COVID-19. The repertoires were released in a freely available public database intended as a resource for research on the immune response to SARS-CoV-2.

What the study reported, not specific to this receptor: The amount of clinical and demographic metadata varied by source and participant and was provided uncurated.

The receptor was derived from a woman between 50 and 59 years old who had recovered from COVID-19. Input material: peripheral blood. The chain uses TRBV5-5 and TRBJ1-4; a weak D assignment points to TRBD1 (5 bases agree). The DNA sequence reads TGTGCCAGCAGCTCCGGGGGGGTTGCAACTAATGAAAAACTGTTTTTT. It specifies CASSSGGVATNEKLFF. Here the CDR3 is joined to the reference TRBV5-5 and TRBJ1-4 genes, and the full variable domain is: DAGVTQSPTHLIKTRGQQVTLRCSPISGHKSVSWYQQVLGQGPQFIFQYYEKEERGRGNFPDRFSARQFPNYSSELNVNALLLGDSALYLCASSSGGVATNEKLFFGSGTQLSVL.